These T cell receptor beta chains were read from a single sample in a study of long-term antiretroviral therapy in people with HIV. Data came from immunoSEQ multiplex PCR; TCRdb stores just in-frame clones and leaves some out. Here the sample spans fewer than 30,000 clones, around 84% being singletons. The input for sequencing was unsorted PBMCs, taken 0.8 years after starting antiretroviral therapy. Source of these receptors: a woman in her thirties with HIV. CDR3s include the opening cysteine and the closing phenylalanine or tryptophan. The D gene is left open where the match is weak. Clone size is not always given. Where it is, it says once, few, many or a class for expanded clones.

d_call	v_call	j_call	clone_size	cdr3_nt	cdr3_aa
TRBD1	TRBV27	TRBJ1-2	once	TGTGCCAGCAGTGCCGGGACAGGGTTCTATGGCTACACCTTC	CASSAGTGFYGYTF
NA	TRBV30	TRBJ2-4	NA	TGTGCCTGGAGCGACTCAACACTAGCCAAAAACATTCAGTACTTC	CAWSDSTLAKNIQYF
NA	TRBV7-3	TRBJ1-5	NA	TGTGCCAGCAGCTTACCAGCCCACAGCAATCAGCCCCAGCATTTT	CASSLPAHSNQPQHF
NA	TRBV9	TRBJ1-6	NA	TGTGCCAGCAGCCCAAGATCAGGAACAGCAAATTCACCCCTCCACTTT	CASSPRSGTANSPLHF
TRBD1	TRBV11-2	TRBJ2-3	NA	TGTGCCAGCAGCTTAGATTGGGGCAGGACAGGGGATGCAGATACGCAGTATTTT	CASSLDWGRTGDADTQYF
NA	TRBV6-6	TRBJ1-2	NA	TGTGCCAGCAGCCGGGGGGGGCAGGTCTATGGCTACACCTTC	CASSRGGQVYGYTF
TRBD1	TRBV29-1	TRBJ2-7	NA	TGCAGCGTTGAGGGACAGGGGATCTACGAGCAGTACTTC	CSVEGQGIYEQYF
NA	TRBV19	TRBJ1-1	NA	TGTGCCAGTACCCCCCGAACGGGGCGGAACACTGAAGCTTTCTTT	CASTPRTGRNTEAFF
TRBD2	TRBV7-7	TRBJ2-1	NA	TGTGCCAGCAGCCCGGATCCGACTAGCCTATCCCCCAATGAGCAGTTCTTC	CASSPDPTSLSPNEQFF
NA	TRBV5-1	TRBJ1-5	NA	TGCGCCAGCAGCTTGTTCTCGGGGATTTGGTATAGCAATCAGCCCCAGCATTTT	CASSLFSGIWYSNQPQHF
NA	TRBV6-6	TRBJ1-3	NA	TGTGCCAGCAGGGCCCCTATCATCTCTGGAAACACCATATATTTT	CASRAPIISGNTIYF
TRBD1	TRBV5-1	TRBJ1-2	few	TGCGCCAGCACCGCATCGGACAGGGACTATGGCTACACCTTC	CASTASDRDYGYTF
NA	TRBV15	TRBJ1-2	once	TGTGCCACCAGCAGAGGGAGGGAAGTCTATGGCTACACCTTC	CATSRGREVYGYTF
TRBD1	TRBV5-1	TRBJ1-6	NA	TGCGCCAGCAGCCCCGGGACAGTTAATTCACCCCTCCACTTT	CASSPGTVNSPLHF
NA	TRBV7-8	TRBJ1-1	NA	TGTGCCAGCAGCCCCGTTGATAGGACTGAAGCTTTCTTT	CASSPVDRTEAFF
NA	TRBV10-2	TRBJ2-2	NA	TGCGCCAGCAGTGAACCGGGGAACACCGGGGAGCTGTTTTTT	CASSEPGNTGELFF
NA	TRBV7-2	TRBJ1-5	NA	TGTGCCAGCAGCTCCCCCGGGGGGGATCAGCCCCAGCATTTT	CASSSPGGDQPQHF
TRBD1	TRBV4-1	TRBJ1-4	NA	TGCGCCAGCAGACTAGCGGACAGGAGTAATGAAAAACTGTTTTTT	CASRLADRSNEKLFF
NA	TRBV12-5	TRBJ1-5	NA	TGTGCTAGTGGTTTCGCAGACTACAATCAGCCCCAGCATTTT	CASGFADYNQPQHF
NA	TRBV19	TRBJ1-2	NA	TGTGCCACCAAACGGGGGCTTAACTATGGCTACACCTTC	CATKRGLNYGYTF
NA	TRBV14	TRBJ1-2	NA	TGTGCCAGCAGCCGCTTGGGAGCTAACTATGGCTACACCTTC	CASSRLGANYGYTF
NA	TRBV10-2	TRBJ2-1	NA	TGCGCCAGCAGAGATAACGGTGAGCAGTTCTTC	CASRDNGEQFF
NA	TRBV5-6	TRBJ2-6	NA	TGTGCCAGCAGCGGCGACAGGTTAGGGGCCAACGTCCTGACTTTC	CASSGDRLGANVLTF
NA	TRBV19	TRBJ2-5	NA	TGTGCCAGTGGTACTGGGTACCAAGAGACCCAGTACTTC	CASGTGYQETQYF
TRBD1	TRBV11-1	TRBJ2-7	NA	TGTGCCAGCAGCTTATCTTCGGGACAGGGCTACGAGCAGTACTTC	CASSLSSGQGYEQYF
NA	TRBV5-1	TRBJ1-1	NA	TGCGCCAGCCGTCGCCAGGGAACATACCTGAACACTGAAGCTTTCTTT	CASRRQGTYLNTEAFF
TRBD2	TRBV2	TRBJ2-1	NA	TGTGCCAGCAAGGCTAGCGGGGTAGATGAGCAGTTCTTC	CASKASGVDEQFF
TRBD1	TRBV4-1	TRBJ1-4	NA	TGCGCCAGCAGCCAAGTGTTCGTGACGACAGGGGGAAATGAAAAACTGTTTTTT	CASSQVFVTTGGNEKLFF
TRBD1	TRBV11-2	TRBJ1-1	NA	TGTGCCAGCAGCTCGCCGGACAGGGGGCAGACTGAAGCTTTCTTT	CASSSPDRGQTEAFF
NA	TRBV30	TRBJ2-5	NA	TGTGCCTGGAGCCCAGGGTTTCAAGAGACCCAGTACTTC	CAWSPGFQETQYF
NA	TRBV19	TRBJ1-1	NA	TGTGCCAGTACCTACCGACGGTTAGATGAAGCTTTCTTT	CASTYRRLDEAFF
TRBD1	TRBV7-9	TRBJ2-1	NA	TGTGCCAGCAGCGGACAGGCCCACGGTGAGCAGTTCTTC	CASSGQAHGEQFF
TRBD1	TRBV7-2	TRBJ1-4	NA	TGTGCCAGCAGCGCCGGGACAGTTAATAATGAAAAACTGTTTTTT	CASSAGTVNNEKLFF
NA	TRBV6-1	TRBJ1-1	NA	TGTGCCAGCAGGGACGGCACTGAAGCTTTCTTT	CASRDGTEAFF
NA	TRBV6-1	TRBJ1-3	NA	TGTGCCAGCAGTGAAGCGGGGGCGCAGTTGGGAAACACCATATATTTT	CASSEAGAQLGNTIYF
NA	TRBV30	TRBJ2-4	NA	TGTGCCTGGAGAGCCGGAGCGGCGGCCAAAAACATTCAGTACTTC	CAWRAGAAAKNIQYF
NA	TRBV2	TRBJ2-1	NA	TGTGCCAGCAACCGCGGGACATTTGAGCAGTTCTTC	CASNRGTFEQFF
NA	TRBV30	TRBJ1-3	NA	TGTGCCTGGAAAATCCGGGGGGCAGTGGCTGGAAACACCATATATTTT	CAWKIRGAVAGNTIYF
NA	TRBV6-5	TRBJ1-2	once	TGTGCCAGCAGTATCTTCGGGGGCGCGAGTTATGGCTACACCTTC	CASSIFGGASYGYTF
NA	TRBV9	TRBJ2-2	NA	TGTGCCAGCAGCGTAGGGGTAGCGGACCTCGGGGGGGAGCTGTTTTTT	CASSVGVADLGGELFF
NA	TRBV5-1	TRBJ1-1	NA	TGCGCCAGCAGCCTCCGGGCAGGGGCCAACACTGAAGCTTTCTTT	CASSLRAGANTEAFF
TRBD1	TRBV6-1	TRBJ1-1	NA	TGTGCCAGCAGAGAGGGACAGGGGAGGACTGAAGCTTTCTTT	CASREGQGRTEAFF
NA	TRBV30	TRBJ2-7	NA	TGTGCCTTACAGGACCCCGGACACTACGAGCAGTACTTC	CALQDPGHYEQYF